This TCR beta chain was identified in a study of human thymus T cells. This CDR3 contains 13 residues. Germline V gene data show CDR1 as MNHEY and CDR2 as SVGAGI. Trimming took 5 bases from V and 5 from J, leaving 12 bases between them. Sequenced by immunoSEQ multiplex PCR; TCRdb stores in-frame clones only, minus some. The table has 75,000 to 90,000 clones, roughly 96% seen once. Resections that were taken during corrective heart surgery supplied the thymus tissue. With regard to this clone: The antigen is undetermined.

Study-wide results and limits: The authors found apparently biased V and J gene usage in thymic and blood repertoires. Related reports documented highly overlapping thymic repertoires among unrelated individuals.

This clonotype was sampled from a boy less than two years old with a congenital heart defect but otherwise immunologically healthy. The sequencing sample was made of thymus tissue. The chain employs TRBV6-5 and TRBJ1-1; the D gene is possibly TRBD1 (5 bases). The CDR3 nucleotides read TGTGCCAGCAGTAAAAATTGGGGGACTGAAGCTTTCTTT. Translating it yields CASSKNWGTEAFF.